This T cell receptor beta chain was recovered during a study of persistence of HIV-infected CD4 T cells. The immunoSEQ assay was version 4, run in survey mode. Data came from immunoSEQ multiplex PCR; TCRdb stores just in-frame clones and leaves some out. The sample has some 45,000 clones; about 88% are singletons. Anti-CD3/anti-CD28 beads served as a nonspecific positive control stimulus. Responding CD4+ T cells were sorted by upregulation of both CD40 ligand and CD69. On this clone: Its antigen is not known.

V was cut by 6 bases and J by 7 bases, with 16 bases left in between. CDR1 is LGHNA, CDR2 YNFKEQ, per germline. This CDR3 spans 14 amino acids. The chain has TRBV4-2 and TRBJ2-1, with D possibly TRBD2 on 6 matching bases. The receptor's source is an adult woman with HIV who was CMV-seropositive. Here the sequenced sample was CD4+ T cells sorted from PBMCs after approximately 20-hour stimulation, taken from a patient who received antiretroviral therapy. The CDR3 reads CASSPPGLPNEQFF. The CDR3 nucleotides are TGTGCCAGCAGTCCCCCGGGACTCCCGAATGAGCAGTTCTTC.